These 26 T cell receptor beta chains were all obtained from the same sample, sequenced in a study of naive and memory T cell subsets. The beta constant-region primer was an equimolar mix of two oligonucleotides covering TRBC1 and TRBC2. TCRdb called the UMI-ligation and nested PCR reads again in MiXCR, with one record for every CDR3 protein. The data show over 20,000 distinct CDR3 sequences, 9.5% to 12% seen once. The sequenced material came from central memory CD8+ T cells from blood. These receptors all stem from a human donor in good health.

This clonotype was detected many times. A junction boundary mismatches the germline segment, possibly from a read error. The CDR3 region has the DNA TGCAGCGCTGAATGGACTGAAGCTTTCTTT. Its translation is CSAEWTEAFF. The V gene is TRBV29-1, the J gene TRBJ1-1; no clear D gene. Germline V gene data show CDR1 as SQVTM and CDR2 as ANQGSEA. This CDR3 comprises 10 residues.

This clonotype was observed a handful of times. The chain employs TRBV28 and TRBJ1-4; D is undetermined. Germline CDR1 reads MDHEN; CDR2 reads SYDVKM. Trimming stripped 1 base from V and 3 bases from J, with 6 bases between. CDR3 length: 14 residues. The DNA of the CDR3 is TGTGCCAGCAGTTTATCCCTTGCTAATGAAAAACTGTTTTTT. As protein: CASSLSLANEKLFF.

This clonotype was seen ten or more times. The rearrangement joins TRBV9 to TRBJ2-5, with 12 bases that match TRBD2. This CDR3 contains 19 residues. Germline CDR1 SGDLS, CDR2 YYNGEE. Trimming removed 3 bases from V and 2 bases from J; junction bases left unmatched: 14. The CDR3 coding sequence is TGTGCCAGCAGCGACAATCTCCAAGGACTAGCGGGGCATCAAGAGACCCAGTACTTC. This codes for CASSDNLQGLAGHQETQYF.

This clonotype was seen a few times. V and J are TRBV2 and TRBJ2-2; no clear D gene. The CDR3 is 15 residues long. Germline CDR1 is SNHLY and CDR2 is FYNNEI. Trimming left V 5 bases short and J 7 bases short, with 17 bases between. The CDR3 here is CASSSLRSISGELFF. The CDR3 DNA reads TGTGCCAGCAGTTCACTAAGGTCGATAAGCGGGGAGCTGTTTTTT.

This clonotype was recorded at least ten times. V and J are TRBV12-3 or TRBV12-4 and TRBJ2-3, with D uncertain. Trimming took off 6 bases at V and 2 bases at J, with 12 bases between the two ends. This CDR3 spans 14 amino acids. The CDR3 loop is CASSPGPYTDTQYF. CDR3 DNA: TGTGCCAGCAGCCCGGGTCCTTACACAGATACGCAGTATTTT.

In this sample, this clonotype turned up a few times. This chain joins TRBV9 and TRBJ2-7, with no clear D. This CDR3 has 13 amino acids. The V end lost 2 bases, the J end lost 6 bases, and 12 bases lay between the germline ends. Germline assignment: CDR1 SGDLS and CDR2 YYNGEE. For the CDR3, the DNA is TGTGCCAGCAGCGTCCTTCTGTTCGGCGAGCAGTACTTC. It specifies CASSVLLFGEQYF.

This clonotype came up many times. The chain recombines TRBV4-1 with TRBJ1-2; no reliable D call. Germline CDR1 is MGHRA and CDR2 is YSYEKL. With 1 base removed from V and 4 bases from J, the gap between germline ends came to 10 bases. The CDR3 spans 14 residues. The CDR3 DNA reads as TGCGCCAGCAGCCAAGTGACAAGCAGCTATGGCTACACCTTC. As protein: CASSQVTSSYGYTF.

This clonotype was found many times. The chain recombines TRBV6-2 or TRBV6-3 with TRBJ2-1; D remains unclear. Germline loops: CDR1 MNHEY, CDR2 SVGEGT. The CDR3 sequence is 12 residues long. The ends were cut back, 6 bases at V and 10 bases at J, with 13 bases in the middle. The chain's CDR3 is CASSPNSQEQFF. The CDR3 DNA reads as TGTGCCAGCAGCCCCAACTCACAGGAGCAGTTCTTC.

The table lists this clonotype with a few counts. CDR3 nucleotide sequence: TGTGCCAGCAGCCACGGTGGTTCACTCAGCTACGAGCAGTACTTC. It translates to CASSHGGSLSYEQYF. The chain carries TRBV3-1 and TRBJ2-7; D uncertain. This CDR3 has 15 residues. From germline, CDR1 is LGHDT and CDR2 YNNKEL (reference sequence). Trimming removed 3 bases at V and 3 bases at J, with 15 bases between.

This clonotype was observed a handful of times. The CDR3 reads CASSQGSRGETQYF. CDR3 sequence (DNA): TGTGCCAGCAGCCAAGGGTCCAGAGGGGAGACCCAGTACTTC. The V call is TRBV3-2, the J call TRBJ2-5; the table's D gene call, TRBD2, was not cross checked with the DNA. TRBV3-2 is annotated as a pseudogene. This CDR3 region has 14 residues.

This clonotype is termed large (0.1 to 1%). The CDR3: CASSSPAGLERDEQFF. CDR3 sequence (DNA): TGTGCCAGCAGCTCCCCGGCCGGACTAGAGAGGGATGAGCAGTTCTTC. This chain uses TRBV7-3 with TRBJ2-1, with 7 bases fitting TRBD2. Germline trimming cut 4 bases from V and 8 bases from J; bases unmatched to any gene: 14. This CDR3 is 16 amino acids long. From germline, CDR1 is SGHTA and CDR2 FQGTGA.

V is TRBV18 and J is TRBJ1-2, with 9 bases identical to TRBD1. Germline-derived CDR1 and CDR2 are KGHSH and LQKENI. With V trimmed by 3 bases and J by 4 bases, 9 bases remained unmatched. The CDR3 is 16 residues long. This CDR3 reads CASSPENRGLVYGYTF. CDR3 in DNA: TGTGCCAGCTCACCCGAAAACAGGGGGCTCGTCTATGGCTACACCTTC.

The chain carries TRBV25-1 and TRBJ1-2, with unresolved D. The CDR3 length is 12 residues. Trimming left V 6 bases short and J 4 bases short, with 9 bases between. CDR1 and CDR2 (germline): MGHDK, SYGVNS. CDR3 bases: TGTGCCAGCAGGAATCCCTCCTATGGCTACACCTTC. Protein: CASRNPSYGYTF.

This clonotype was seen a few times. The rearrangement uses TRBV18 and TRBJ2-7; 11 nucleotides align to TRBD1. Germline assignment: CDR1 KGHSH and CDR2 LQKENI. The CDR3 extends over 15 amino acids. Trimming removed 2 bases from V and 3 bases from J; junction bases left unmatched: 3. The chain's CDR3 is CASSPWTGGIYEQYF. CDR3 coding DNA: TGTGCCAGCTCACCATGGACAGGGGGCATCTACGAGCAGTACTTC.

Many counts were recorded for this clonotype. V is TRBV6-5 and J is TRBJ2-2, with D uncertain. This CDR3 comprises 13 residues. The germline gives CDR1 MNHEY, CDR2 SVGAGI. Trimming removed 8 bases from V and 3 bases from J, with 10 bases in between. The DNA for the CDR3 is TGTGCCAGCTCAACTCACCACACCGGGGAGCTGTTTTTT. Protein product: CASSTHHTGELFF.

The chain is built from TRBV27 and TRBJ1-1, with 8 nucleotides matching TRBD1. V lost 5 bases to trimming and J lost 4 bases; unmatched junction nucleotides: 15. The CDR3 has 17 amino acids. CDR1 is MNHEY and CDR2 is SMNVEV in the germline V gene (reference sequence). CDR3 nucleotide sequence: TGTGCCAGCAGTCCTATAGGCACCGGGACAGGCAGCACTGAAGCTTTCTTT. Translated: CASSPIGTGTGSTEAFF.

This clonotype was recorded at least ten times. The chain is built from TRBV20-1 and TRBJ2-1; D is ambiguous. Trimming cost V 0 bases and J 9 bases, with 18 bases left between them. Germline CDR1 is DFQATT and CDR2 is SNEGSKA (reference sequence). The CDR3 loop spans 15 amino acids. The CDR3 sequence is CSARDLELFGFEQFF. In DNA form, the CDR3 reads TGCAGTGCTAGAGATCTTGAATTATTTGGATTTGAGCAGTTCTTC.

This clonotype was seen many times. This rearrangement joins TRBV29-1 to TRBJ2-3; D is uncertain. Looked up from germline, CDR1 is SQVTM and CDR2 is ANQGSEA. V lost 2 bases and J lost 0, with 15 bases in between. CDR3 length: 16 residues. DNA of the CDR3: TGCAGCGTTGAACATTCGAGCTTAGTAAGCACAGATACGCAGTATTTT. Protein: CSVEHSSLVSTDTQYF.

The chain carries TRBV27 and TRBJ2-1, with D hard to call. Trimming cost V 3 bases and J 8 bases, with 8 bases left between them. The CDR3 extends over 12 amino acids. The germline gives CDR1 MNHEY, CDR2 SMNVEV (reference sequence). The CDR3 spells CASSLGRDEQFF. The CDR3 region has the DNA TGTGCCAGCAGTTTGGGTAGAGATGAGCAGTTCTTC.

This clonotype was counted many times. J is TRBJ2-1 and V is TRBV28; maybe TRBD2 (5 bases). Per the germline V gene, CDR1 is MDHEN and CDR2 is SYDVKM. Trimming stripped 6 bases from V and 3 bases from J, with 15 bases between. This CDR3 region has 15 residues. CDR3 in DNA: TGTGCCAGCAGCCCGGACTCATCCAACTACAATGAGCAGTTCTTC. This translates into CASSPDSSNYNEQFF.

This clonotype showed up many times. The chain carries TRBV5-5 and TRBJ2-7; D ambiguous. The CDR3 extends over 13 amino acids. From germline, CDR1 is SGHKS and CDR2 YYEKEE (reference sequence). V was shortened by 2 bases and J by 3 bases, with 9 bases between the two germline ends. This CDR3 reads CASSFWQHYEQYF. In DNA, the CDR3 is TGTGCCAGCAGCTTTTGGCAGCACTACGAGCAGTACTTC.

This clonotype was found a few times. J is TRBJ2-1 and V is TRBV12-3 or TRBV12-4; TRBD1 matches 9 bases. CDR3 length equals 17 residues. Unmatched junction bases numbered 6, after V lost 3 bases and J lost 0 bases. The CDR3 region has the DNA TGTGCCAGCAGTTTGCTGGGACAGGGAAGCTCCTACAATGAGCAGTTCTTC. This translates into CASSLLGQGSSYNEQFF.

This clonotype was detected many times. The V call is TRBV3-1, the J call TRBJ2-5, with D possibly being TRBD2 (5 bases). V shed 1 base and J shed 2 bases, with 17 bases lying between them. The CDR3 is 17 residues long. Germline CDR1 is LGHDT and CDR2 is YNNKEL (reference sequence). The DNA of the CDR3 is TGTGCCAGCAGCCAAGCCTGGGAGTCGACGCGACAAGAGACCCAGTACTTC. This encodes CASSQAWESTRQETQYF.

This clonotype was seen a handful of times. The rearrangement links TRBV29-1 to TRBJ2-2; tentative D call: TRBD2 (6 bases). Trimming stripped 7 bases from V and 7 bases from J, with 10 bases between. The CDR3 length is 11 residues. Germline loops: CDR1 SQVTM, CDR2 ANQGSEA. Written as DNA, the CDR3 is TGCAGCGCCTGGACTATCGGGGAGCTGTTTTTT. It encodes CSAWTIGELFF.

This clonotype came up many times. The chain couples TRBV11-2 to TRBJ2-1; D remains unclear. The CDR3 contains 13 residues. V was pared by 1 base and J by 1 base, with 2 bases between. Germline V gives CDR1 SGHAT, CDR2 FQNNGV. CDR3 region: CASSLGSYNEQFF. DNA for the CDR3: TGTGCCAGCAGCTTAGGTTCCTACAATGAGCAGTTCTTC. Complete variable domain (other parts from reference TRBV11-2 and TRBJ2-1): EAGVAQSPRYKIIEKRQSVAFWCNPISGHATLYWYQQILGQGPKLLIQFQNNGVVDDSQLPKDRFSAERLKGVDSTLKIQPAKLEDSAVYLCASSLGSYNEQFFGPGTRLTVL.

This clonotype was seen only a few times. The chain is built from TRBV2 and TRBJ2-7, with 7 bases aligning to TRBD2. The V and J ends lost 6 bases and 2 bases, in that order; junction bases with no gene match: 13. Germline V lookup: CDR1 SNHLY, CDR2 FYNNEI. The CDR3 has 16 residues. CDR3 region: CASSADRTRITYEQYF. DNA for the CDR3: TGTGCCAGCAGCGCCGACCGGACTAGGATAACCTACGAGCAGTACTTC.